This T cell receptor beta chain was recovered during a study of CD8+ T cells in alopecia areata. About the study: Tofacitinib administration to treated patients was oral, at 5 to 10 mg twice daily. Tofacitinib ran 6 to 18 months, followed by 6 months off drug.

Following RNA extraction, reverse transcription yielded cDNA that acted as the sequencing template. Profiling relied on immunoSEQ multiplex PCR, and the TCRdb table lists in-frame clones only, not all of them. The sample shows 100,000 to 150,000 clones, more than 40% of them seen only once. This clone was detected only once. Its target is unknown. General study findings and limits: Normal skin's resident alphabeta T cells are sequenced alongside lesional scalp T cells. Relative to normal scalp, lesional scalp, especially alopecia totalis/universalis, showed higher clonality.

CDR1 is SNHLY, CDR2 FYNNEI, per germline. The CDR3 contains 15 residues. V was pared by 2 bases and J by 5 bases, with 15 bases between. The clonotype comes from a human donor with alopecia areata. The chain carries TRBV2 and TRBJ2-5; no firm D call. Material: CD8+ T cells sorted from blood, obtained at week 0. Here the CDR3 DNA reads TGTGCCAGCAGTGAATATCCCTCAGCGATCGAGACCCAGTACTTC. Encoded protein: CASSEYPSAIETQYF.